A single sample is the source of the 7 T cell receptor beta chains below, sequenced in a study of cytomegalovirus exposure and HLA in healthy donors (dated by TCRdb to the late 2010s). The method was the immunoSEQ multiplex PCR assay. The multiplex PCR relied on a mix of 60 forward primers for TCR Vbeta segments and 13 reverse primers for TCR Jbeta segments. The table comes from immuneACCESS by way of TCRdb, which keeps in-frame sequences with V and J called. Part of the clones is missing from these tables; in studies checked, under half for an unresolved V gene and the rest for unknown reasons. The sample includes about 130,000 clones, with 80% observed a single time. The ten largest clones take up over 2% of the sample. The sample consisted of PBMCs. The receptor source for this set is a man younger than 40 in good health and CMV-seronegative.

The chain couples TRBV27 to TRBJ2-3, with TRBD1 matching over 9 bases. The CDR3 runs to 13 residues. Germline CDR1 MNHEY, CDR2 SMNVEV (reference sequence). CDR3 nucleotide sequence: TGTGCGGGTAGAAGGACAGGGGAGGATACGCAGTATTTT. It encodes CAGRRTGEDTQYF.

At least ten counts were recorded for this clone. CDR3 protein: CASSEGGNTEAFF. CDR3 nucleotide sequence: TGTGCCAGCAGTGAAGGAGGGAACACTGAAGCTTTCTTT. The genes are TRBV6-1 and TRBJ1-1; D remains ambiguous. Germline V lookup: CDR1 MNHNS, CDR2 SASEGT. V lost 1 base to trimming and J lost 1 base, with 4 bases between them. CDR3 size: 13 residues.

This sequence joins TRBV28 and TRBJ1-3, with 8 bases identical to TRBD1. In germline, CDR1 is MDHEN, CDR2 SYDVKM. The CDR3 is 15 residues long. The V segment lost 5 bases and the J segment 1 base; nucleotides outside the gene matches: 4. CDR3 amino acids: CASSGQGVSGNTIYF. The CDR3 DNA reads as TGTGCCAGCAGTGGACAGGGTGTATCTGGAAACACCATATATTTT.

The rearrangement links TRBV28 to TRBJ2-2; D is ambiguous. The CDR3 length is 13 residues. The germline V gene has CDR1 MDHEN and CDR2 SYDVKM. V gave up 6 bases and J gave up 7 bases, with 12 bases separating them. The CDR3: CASRPPTGGELFF. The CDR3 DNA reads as TGTGCCAGCAGACCCCCGACGGGCGGGGAGCTGTTTTTT. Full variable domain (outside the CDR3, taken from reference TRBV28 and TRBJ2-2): DVKVTQSSRYLVKRTGEKVFLECVQDMDHENMFWYRQDPGLGLRLIYFSYDVKMKEKGDIPEGYSVSREKKERFSLILESASTNQTSMYLCASRPPTGGELFFGEGSRLTVL.

The CDR3 sequence is CASSFIADSYNEQFF. CDR3 DNA: TGTGCCAGCAGTTTCATAGCGGACTCCTACAATGAGCAGTTCTTC. The chain couples TRBV28 to TRBJ2-1, with a possible D match to TRBD2 (6 bases). The CDR3 sequence is 15 residues long. Germline values: CDR1 MDHEN, CDR2 SYDVKM. V gave up 3 bases and J gave up 0 bases, with 9 bases separating them.

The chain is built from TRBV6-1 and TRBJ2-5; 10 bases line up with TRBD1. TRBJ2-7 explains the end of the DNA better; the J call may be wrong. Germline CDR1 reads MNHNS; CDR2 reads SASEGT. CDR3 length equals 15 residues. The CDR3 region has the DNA TGTGCCAGCAGTGATTGGGACAGGGGCTTCGACGAGCAGTACTTC. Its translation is CASSDWDRGFDEQYF.

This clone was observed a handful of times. The CDR3 here is CASGSGLYNEQFF. The CDR3 DNA is TGTGCCTCGGGTAGCGGCCTATACAATGAGCAGTTCTTC. The V call is TRBV11-3, the J call TRBJ2-1; D possibly corresponds to TRBD2 (6 bases). Germline V gene lookup returns CDR1 SGHNT and CDR2 YENEEA. The CDR3 sequence is 13 residues long. The V end was cut by 11 bases, the J end by 4 bases, with 15 bases between.